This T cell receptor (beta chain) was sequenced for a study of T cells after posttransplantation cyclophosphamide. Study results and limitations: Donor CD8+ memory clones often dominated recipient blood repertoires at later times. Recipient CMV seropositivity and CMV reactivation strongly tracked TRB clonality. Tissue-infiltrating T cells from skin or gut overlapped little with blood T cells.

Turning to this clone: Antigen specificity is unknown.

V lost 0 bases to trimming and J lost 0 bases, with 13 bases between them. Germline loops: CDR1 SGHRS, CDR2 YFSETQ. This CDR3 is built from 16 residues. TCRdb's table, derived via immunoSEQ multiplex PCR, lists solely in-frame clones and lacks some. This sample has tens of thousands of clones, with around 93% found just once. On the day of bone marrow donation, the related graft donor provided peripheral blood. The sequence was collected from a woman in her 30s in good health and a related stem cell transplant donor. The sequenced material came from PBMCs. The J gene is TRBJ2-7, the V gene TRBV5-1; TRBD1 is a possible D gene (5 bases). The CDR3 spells CASSLATGLSSYEQYF. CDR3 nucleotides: TGCGCCAGCAGCTTGGCTACAGGTCTTAGCTCCTACGAGCAGTACTTC.